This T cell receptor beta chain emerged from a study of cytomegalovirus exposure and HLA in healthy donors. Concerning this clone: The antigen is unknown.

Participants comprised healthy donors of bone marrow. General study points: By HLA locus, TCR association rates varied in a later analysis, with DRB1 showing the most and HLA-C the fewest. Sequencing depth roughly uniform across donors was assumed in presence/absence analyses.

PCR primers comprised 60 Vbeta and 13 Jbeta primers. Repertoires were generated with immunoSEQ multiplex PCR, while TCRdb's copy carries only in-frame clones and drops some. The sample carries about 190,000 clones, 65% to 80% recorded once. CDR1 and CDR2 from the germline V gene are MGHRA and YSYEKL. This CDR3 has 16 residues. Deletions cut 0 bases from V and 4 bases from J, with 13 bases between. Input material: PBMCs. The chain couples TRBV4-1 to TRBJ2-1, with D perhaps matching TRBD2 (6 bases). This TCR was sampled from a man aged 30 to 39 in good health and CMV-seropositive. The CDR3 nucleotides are TGCGCCAGCAGCCAAGAAAACCCGGAGGGATACAATGAGCAGTTCTTC. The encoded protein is CASSQENPEGYNEQFF.